Listed below are T cell receptor beta chains from one sample, sequenced in a study of STAT3 mutations in large granular lymphocyte leukemia. Sequencing used immunoSEQ multiplex PCR; TCRdb keeps in-frame clones, though not all of them. The table shows roughly 40,000 clones, with 70% to 90% occurring only once. The material sequenced was PBMCs. Every receptor here comes from a human donor with T large granular lymphocyte leukemia. Some clones in this sample may be carry-over from other donors' samples. Each CDR3 is given with its conserved first and last residue. Fields, in order: V gene, D gene, J gene, clone size, CDR3 DNA, CDR3 protein. A D gene is named only where the DNA matches it firmly. The listing skips clone size in some rows; elsewhere it reads once, few, many or a size class.

>TRBV18|-|TRBJ1-1|once
TGTGCCAGCTCATATGCTCAGGGTGAAGCTTTCTTT
CASSYAQGEAFF
>TRBV7-9|-|TRBJ1-5|-
TGTGCCAGCAGTCCGGAGGCAGAAAGCGGGCCCCAGCATTTT
CASSPEAESGPQHF
>TRBV6-6|-|TRBJ1-1|-
TGTGCCAGCAAGACTAACACTGAAGCTTTCTTT
CASKTNTEAFF
>TRBV27|TRBD1|TRBJ1-2|-
TGTGCCAGCAGTCCACAGGGGATTAACTATGGCTACACCTTC
CASSPQGINYGYTF
>TRBV25-1|TRBD1|TRBJ1-6|-
TGTGCCAGCAGTGCCACCAGGGGGCTCACCTATAATTCACCCCTCCACTTT
CASSATRGLTYNSPLHF
>TRBV28|TRBD1|TRBJ1-5|-
TGTGCCAGCAGTATAGACAGGGGGAATAGCAATCAGCCCCAGCATTTT
CASSIDRGNSNQPQHF
>TRBV7-2|-|TRBJ1-1|-
TGTGCCAGCAGCTTGATGGGGGCGGCTGAAGCTTTCTTT
CASSLMGAAEAFF
>TRBV27|TRBD1|TRBJ1-2|-
TGTGCCAGCAGCCTCTCGGGGACAGGGCTTCTTAACTATGGCTACACCTTC
CASSLSGTGLLNYGYTF
>TRBV20-1|-|TRBJ2-5|-
TGCAGTGCTACCCCCCAAGAGACCCAGTACTTC
CSATPQETQYF
>TRBV5-1|-|TRBJ2-3|-
TGCGCCAGCAGCTTTCCGGGGGAAGATACGCAGTATTTT
CASSFPGEDTQYF
>TRBV5-8|TRBD1|TRBJ1-4|-
TGTGCCAGCAGCCACCCCTCCTGGACAGGGGATACCGGAACTAATGAAAAACTGTTTTTT
CASSHPSWTGDTGTNEKLFF
>TRBV10-3|-|TRBJ1-6|few
TGTGCCATCCGGGGAAATAATTCACCCCTCCACTTT
CAIRGNNSPLHF
>TRBV21-1|-|TRBJ2-2|-
TGTGCCAGCAGCAAAGAGGCTAGCGGGGGGGATAGGGACGGGGAGCTGTTTTTT
CASSKEASGGDRDGELFF
>TRBV11-2|-|TRBJ1-2|-
TGTGCCAGCACCGAAACAGGGAATCCCCATGGCTACACCTTC
CASTETGNPHGYTF
>TRBV20-1|-|TRBJ1-4|-
TGCAGTGTTGCAGGGGTGGAAAAACTGTTTTTT
CSVAGVEKLFF
>TRBV6-5|-|TRBJ1-6|-
TGTGCCAGCAGTTACTCGATACCCTCACCCCTCCACTTT
CASSYSIPSPLHF
>TRBV10-2|-|TRBJ1-3|-
TGCGCCAGCAGTGAACCTGAGGTGGCCGGAAACACCATATATTTT
CASSEPEVAGNTIYF
>TRBV7-9|-|TRBJ1-5|once
TGTGCCAGCAGCTTGGGGGCTAGCAATCAGCCCCAGCATTTT
CASSLGASNQPQHF
>TRBV18|-|TRBJ1-2|once
TGTGCCAGCTCACCCAAACTGGGGTATGGCTACACCTTC
CASSPKLGYGYTF
>TRBV7-9|TRBD1|TRBJ2-7|-
TGTGCCAGCAGCGACCGGGACAGGTCCTACGAGCAGTACTTC
CASSDRDRSYEQYF
>TRBV5-1|TRBD1|TRBJ1-6|-
TGCGCCAGCAGCCGAGGACAGGGGAATAATTCACCCCTCCACTTT
CASSRGQGNNSPLHF
>TRBV6-6|TRBD1|TRBJ1-5|-
TGTGCCAGCAGTTACCAGGGACAGATGAAGCCCCAGCATTTT
CASSYQGQMKPQHF
>TRBV5-4|TRBD1|TRBJ2-5|-
TGTGCCAGCAGCTGGAGTCCCGGGACAGGGGCCAAGGAGACCCAGTACTTC
CASSWSPGTGAKETQYF
>TRBV5-1|-|TRBJ1-1|-
TGCGCCAGCAGCTTGAGGGGGGACACTGAAGCTTTCTTT
CASSLRGDTEAFF
>TRBV12-5|-|TRBJ2-3|-
TGTGCTAGTGGTCTTGGTACAACAGATACGCAGTATTTT
CASGLGTTDTQYF
>TRBV18|-|TRBJ1-1|-
TGTGCCAGCTCACCCACCCCGAACACTGAAGCTTTCTTT
CASSPTPNTEAFF
>TRBV19|-|TRBJ2-3|-
TGTGCCAGTAGGAAACAAGGTGCTACGCAGTATTTT
CASRKQGATQYF
>TRBV30|-|TRBJ1-2|once
TGTGCCTTGACAGCTAACTATGGCTACACCTTC
CALTANYGYTF
>TRBV18|-|TRBJ1-1|-
TGTGCCAGCTCACCTCAGGGGAGTGGTACTGAAGCTTTCTTT
CASSPQGSGTEAFF
>TRBV9|TRBD1|TRBJ2-7|-
TGTGCCAGCAGCGTATCGGACAGGCCCTACGAGCAGTACTTC
CASSVSDRPYEQYF
>TRBV6-4|TRBD2|TRBJ2-3|-
TGTGCCAGCAGTGAAAGCGGGGGGGCCGTAGATACGCAGTATTTT
CASSESGGAVDTQYF
>TRBV5-1|-|TRBJ2-3|once
TGCGCCAGCAGCTTGAGAGGGGACCTCACAGATACGCAGTATTTT
CASSLRGDLTDTQYF
>TRBV4-1|TRBD1|TRBJ1-2|-
TGCGCCAGCAGCCAAGCACCCGGGACAGGGACGGATGGCTACACCTTC
CASSQAPGTGTDGYTF
>TRBV27|-|TRBJ2-1|-
TGTGCCAGCAGTCGTCCGGGGGCCCACAATGAGCAGTTCTTC
CASSRPGAHNEQFF
>TRBV28|-|TRBJ2-5|-
TGTGCCAGCAGTTTAGATGGGGAGACCCAGTACTTC
CASSLDGETQYF
>TRBV5-5|-|TRBJ1-2|-
TGTGCCAGCAGCTTATATGTTCTGGGTGGCTACACCTTC
CASSLYVLGGYTF
>TRBV10-3|-|TRBJ2-3|-
TGTGCCATCAGTAGGGACACCCCCACAGATACGCAGTATTTT
CAISRDTPTDTQYF